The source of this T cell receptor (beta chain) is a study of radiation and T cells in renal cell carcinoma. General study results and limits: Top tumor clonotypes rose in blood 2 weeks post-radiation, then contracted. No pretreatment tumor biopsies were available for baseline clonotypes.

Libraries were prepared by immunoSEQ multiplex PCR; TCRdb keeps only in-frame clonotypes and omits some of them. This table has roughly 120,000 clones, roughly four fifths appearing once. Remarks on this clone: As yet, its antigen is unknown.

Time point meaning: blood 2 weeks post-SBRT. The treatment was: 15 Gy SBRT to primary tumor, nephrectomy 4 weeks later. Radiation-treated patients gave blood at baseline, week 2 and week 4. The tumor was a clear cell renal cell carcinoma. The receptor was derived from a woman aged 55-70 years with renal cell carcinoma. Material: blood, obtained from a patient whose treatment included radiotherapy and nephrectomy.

CDR3 sequence reads: CASSWGLSTDTQYF. The CDR3 region has the DNA TGTGCCAGCAGCTGGGGACTTTCCACAGATACGCAGTATTTT. The chain uses TRBV11-2 and TRBJ2-3; D perhaps matches TRBD2 (6 bases). Trimming took off 4 bases at V and 2 bases at J, with 10 bases between the two ends. The CDR3 is 14 residues long. Germline lookup yields CDR1 SGHAT and CDR2 FQNNGV.